The rows below give T cell receptor beta chains drawn from one sample of a study of blood T cell repertoires in COVID-19. Assay: immunoSEQ multiplex PCR; the TCRdb copy retains only in-frame clones and omits some. The profile shows over 130,000 clones, 87% of them singletons. Sequencing was performed on peripheral blood. All receptors come from a woman aged 60-70 years with active or convalescent COVID-19. CDR3s include the opening cysteine and the closing phenylalanine or tryptophan. A D gene is named only where the DNA matches it firmly. Clone size appears in some rows only: once, few, many, or a class for an expanded clone.

J gene,clone size,V gene,D gene,CDR3 protein,CDR3 DNA
TRBJ1-3,NA,TRBV7-9,TRBD1,CASSFTTGGAGNTIYF,TGTGCCAGCAGCTTCACCACAGGGGGCGCTGGAAACACCATATATTTT
TRBJ2-7,NA,TRBV4-3,TRBD2,CASSPFLGGGEQYF,TGCGCCAGCAGCCCATTCCTCGGGGGGGGCGAGCAGTACTTC
TRBJ1-5,NA,TRBV6-5,TRBD1,CASSKQGASNQPQHF,TGTGCCAGCAGTAAACAGGGGGCGAGCAATCAGCCCCAGCATTTT
TRBJ1-5,NA,TRBV7-8,NA,CASSSGHSNQPQHF,TGTGCCAGCAGCTCTGGACATAGCAATCAGCCCCAGCATTTT
TRBJ1-3,NA,TRBV3-1/TRBV3-2,TRBD1,CASSQVYRGGNTIYF,TGTGCCAGCAGCCAGGTTTACAGGGGTGGAAACACCATATATTTT
TRBJ2-1,NA,TRBV6-5,NA,CASSYSGAGNEEEQFF,TGTGCCAGCAGTTACTCGGGGGCAGGGAACGAGGAGGAGCAGTTCTTC
TRBJ1-2,NA,TRBV6-4,TRBD1,CASRETATGVASGYTF,TGTGCCAGCAGAGAAACTGCGACAGGGGTGGCGAGTGGCTACACCTTC
TRBJ2-3,NA,TRBV7-9,TRBD2,CASGHLGGRGTDTQYF,TGTGCCAGCGGCCACTTGGGAGGGCGGGGCACAGATACGCAGTATTTT
TRBJ2-7,NA,TRBV3-1/TRBV3-2,TRBD1,CASSQVTGDSYEQYF,TGTGCCAGCAGCCAAGTGACAGGGGACTCCTACGAGCAGTACTTC
TRBJ1-1,NA,TRBV20-1,NA,CSASLGGGTEAFF,TGCAGTGCTAGTCTCGGGGGGGGCACTGAAGCTTTCTTT
TRBJ1-5,NA,TRBV2,NA,CASSVSTLGNQPQHF,TGTGCCAGCAGTGTTTCAACTTTAGGCAATCAGCCCCAGCATTTT
TRBJ1-1,NA,TRBV5-4,NA,CASSLGPLMNTEAFF,TGTGCCAGCAGCTTGGGTCCCTTAATGAACACTGAAGCTTTCTTT
TRBJ2-2,NA,TRBV18,TRBD1,CASSPPNQGAGELFF,TGTGCCAGCTCACCACCGAATCAGGGGGCCGGGGAGCTGTTTTTT
TRBJ2-6,NA,TRBV11-2,TRBD1,CASSTRWTGGRAGANVLTF,TGTGCCAGCAGCACCCGCTGGACAGGGGGCCGAGCTGGGGCCAACGTCCTGACTTTC
TRBJ2-1,NA,TRBV2,TRBD2,CASSPGTSVQDEQFF,TGTGCCAGCAGTCCCGGGACTAGCGTACAAGATGAGCAGTTCTTC
TRBJ2-7,NA,TRBV11-2,NA,CASSLMEGWAYEQYF,TGTGCCAGCAGCTTAATGGAGGGTTGGGCCTACGAGCAGTACTTC
TRBJ1-4,NA,TRBV5-5,NA,CASSLQGTNEKLFF,TGTGCCAGCAGCTTGCAGGGGACTAATGAAAAACTGTTTTTT
TRBJ2-2,NA,TRBV29-1,NA,CSVEYSTGTGELFF,TGCAGCGTTGAGTATAGTACTGGCACCGGGGAGCTGTTTTTT
TRBJ2-7,NA,TRBV5-3,TRBD1,CARSTRTGGGEQYF,TGTGCCAGAAGCACCAGGACAGGGGGCGGCGAGCAGTACTTC
TRBJ2-3,NA,TRBV4-3,TRBD2,CASSQLAGGPNTQYF,TGCGCCAGCAGCCAACTAGCGGGGGGGCCAAATACGCAGTATTTT
TRBJ1-1,NA,TRBV19,NA,CASSIGPNLNTEAFF,TGTGCCAGTAGTATAGGGCCCAATCTGAACACTGAAGCTTTCTTT
TRBJ2-2,NA,TRBV4-3,TRBD1,CASSRTPTGQGAPGELFF,TGCGCCAGCAGCCGAACCCCAACGGGACAGGGGGCACCCGGGGAGCTGTTTTTT
TRBJ1-5,NA,TRBV19,NA,CASGKGSNQPQHF,TGTGCCTCCGGGAAGGGAAGCAATCAGCCCCAGCATTTT
TRBJ1-1,NA,TRBV19,TRBD1,CASRDRPNTEAFF,TGTGCCAGTAGGGACAGGCCGAACACTGAAGCTTTCTTT
TRBJ1-4,NA,TRBV9,TRBD1,CASSVEGQGNEKLFF,TGTGCCAGCAGCGTAGAGGGACAGGGAAATGAAAAACTGTTTTTT
TRBJ1-1,once,TRBV6-5,NA,CASSYSARGNTEAFF,TGTGCCAGCAGTTACTCAGCCCGGGGTAACACTGAAGCTTTCTTT
TRBJ2-2,NA,TRBV14,TRBD1,CASSEGQGAGELFF,TGTGCCAGCAGCGAGGGACAGGGGGCCGGGGAGCTGTTTTTT
TRBJ2-5,NA,TRBV6-5,TRBD1,CASSYSGQKKETQYF,TGTGCCAGCAGTTACTCGGGACAGAAAAAAGAGACCCAGTACTTC
TRBJ1-4,NA,TRBV7-8,NA,CASSPHKEKLFF,TGTGCCAGCAGCCCCCACAAAGAAAAACTGTTTTTT
TRBJ1-5,NA,TRBV6-5,TRBD1,CASSPTGGLAQHF,TGTGCCAGCAGTCCGACAGGGGGTTTGGCCCAGCATTTT
TRBJ1-1,NA,TRBV11-2,NA,CASSLSRDSEAFF,TGTGCCAGCAGCTTAAGCAGGGACTCTGAAGCTTTCTTT
TRBJ1-5,few,TRBV7-8,NA,CASSVREGADQPQHF,TGTGCCAGCAGCGTCAGGGAGGGAGCCGATCAGCCCCAGCATTTT
TRBJ1-2,NA,TRBV4-3,NA,CASSQGGGRGYTF,TGCGCCAGCAGCCAAGGGGGGGGCCGTGGCTACACCTTC
TRBJ2-3,NA,TRBV12-3/TRBV12-4,NA,CASSRGGIGTQYF,TGTGCCAGCAGTCGCGGGGGCATCGGTACGCAGTATTTT
TRBJ2-7,NA,TRBV30,NA,CAWRRPVDNEQYF,TGTGCCTGGAGAAGGCCGGTCGACAACGAGCAGTACTTC
TRBJ2-7,NA,TRBV6-2/TRBV6-3,TRBD1,CASSQNSGQGLYEQYF,TGTGCCAGCAGTCAAAATTCGGGACAGGGGTTATACGAGCAGTACTTC
TRBJ1-3,NA,TRBV6-5,TRBD1,CASSYSTGQGGNTIYF,TGTGCCAGCAGTTACTCGACAGGGCAGGGTGGAAACACCATATATTTT
TRBJ1-6,NA,TRBV7-2,NA,CASSLGGGHNSPLHF,TGTGCCAGCAGCTTAGGGGGGGGTCACAATTCACCCCTCCACTTT
TRBJ2-6,NA,TRBV18,NA,CASSPRRVSGANVLTF,TGTGCCAGCTCACCACGCAGGGTCTCTGGGGCCAACGTCCTGACTTTC
TRBJ2-5,NA,TRBV3-1/TRBV3-2,TRBD2,CASSPQSGGETQYF,TGTGCCAGCAGCCCTCAAAGCGGGGGGGAGACCCAGTACTTC
TRBJ2-1,once,TRBV18,TRBD2,CASSPIRGGDYNEQFF,TGTGCCAGCTCACCAATTCGCGGGGGAGATTACAATGAGCAGTTCTTC